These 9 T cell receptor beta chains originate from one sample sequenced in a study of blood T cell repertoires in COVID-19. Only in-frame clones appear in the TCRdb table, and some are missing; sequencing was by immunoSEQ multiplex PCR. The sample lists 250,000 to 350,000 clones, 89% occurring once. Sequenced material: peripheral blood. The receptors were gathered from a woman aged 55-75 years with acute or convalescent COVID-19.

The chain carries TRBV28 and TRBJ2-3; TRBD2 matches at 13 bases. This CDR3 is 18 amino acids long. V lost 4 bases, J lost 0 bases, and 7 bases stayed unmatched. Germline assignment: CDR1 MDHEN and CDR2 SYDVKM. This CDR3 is CASSSLWTSGGSTDTQYF. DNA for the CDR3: TGTGCCAGCAGTTCCCTCTGGACTAGCGGGGGAAGCACAGATACGCAGTATTTT.

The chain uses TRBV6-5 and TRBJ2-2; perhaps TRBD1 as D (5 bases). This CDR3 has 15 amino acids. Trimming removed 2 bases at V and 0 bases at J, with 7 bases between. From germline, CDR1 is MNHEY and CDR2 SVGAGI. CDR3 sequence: CASSYGHSNTGELFF. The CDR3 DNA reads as TGTGCCAGCAGTTACGGACACTCGAACACCGGGGAGCTGTTTTTT.

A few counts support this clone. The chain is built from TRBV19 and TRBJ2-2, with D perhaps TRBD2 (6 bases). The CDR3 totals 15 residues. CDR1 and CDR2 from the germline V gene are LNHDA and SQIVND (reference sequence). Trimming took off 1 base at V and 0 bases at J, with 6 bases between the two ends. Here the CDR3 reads CASSIGRANTGELFF. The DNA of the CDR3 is TGTGCCAGTAGTATAGGGAGGGCGAACACCGGGGAGCTGTTTTTT.

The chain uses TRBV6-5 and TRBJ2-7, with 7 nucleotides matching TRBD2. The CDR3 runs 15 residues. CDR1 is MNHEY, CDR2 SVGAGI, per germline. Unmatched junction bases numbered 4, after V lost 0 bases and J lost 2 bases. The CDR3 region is CASSYSSGEAYEQYF. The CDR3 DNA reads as TGTGCCAGCAGTTACTCCAGCGGGGAGGCCTACGAGCAGTACTTC.

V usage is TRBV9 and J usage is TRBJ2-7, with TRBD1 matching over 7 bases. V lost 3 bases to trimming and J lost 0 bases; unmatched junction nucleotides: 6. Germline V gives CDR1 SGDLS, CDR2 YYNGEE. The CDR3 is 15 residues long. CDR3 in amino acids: CASSADRASSYEQYF. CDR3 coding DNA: TGTGCCAGCAGCGCCGACAGGGCGAGCTCCTACGAGCAGTACTTC.

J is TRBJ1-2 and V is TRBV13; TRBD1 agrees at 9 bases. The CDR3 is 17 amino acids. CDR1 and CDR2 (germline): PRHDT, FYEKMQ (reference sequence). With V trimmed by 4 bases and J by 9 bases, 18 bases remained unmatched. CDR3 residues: CASSSRFRDRERSSYTF. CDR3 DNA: TGTGCCAGCAGCTCGAGATTCCGGGACAGGGAGAGGTCTAGCTACACCTTC.

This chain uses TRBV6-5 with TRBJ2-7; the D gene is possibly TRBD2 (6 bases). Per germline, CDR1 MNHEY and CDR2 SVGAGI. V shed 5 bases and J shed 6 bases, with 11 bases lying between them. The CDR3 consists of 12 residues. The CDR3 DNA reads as TGTGCCAGCAGTACCGCGGGGCCCGAGCAGTACTTC. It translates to CASSTAGPEQYF.

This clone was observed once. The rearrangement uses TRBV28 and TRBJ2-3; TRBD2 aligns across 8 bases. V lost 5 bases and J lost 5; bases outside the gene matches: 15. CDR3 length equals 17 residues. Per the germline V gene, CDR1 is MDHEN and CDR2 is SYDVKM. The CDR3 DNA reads TGTGCCAGCAGTGCGCCGGGACTAGTAAGGGGTGTAGATACGCAGTATTTT. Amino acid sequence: CASSAPGLVRGVDTQYF.

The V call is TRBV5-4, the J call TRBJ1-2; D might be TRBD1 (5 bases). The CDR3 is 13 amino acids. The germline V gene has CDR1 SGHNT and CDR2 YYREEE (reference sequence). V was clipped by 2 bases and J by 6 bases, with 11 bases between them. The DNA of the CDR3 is TGTGCCAGCAGCTTCGGACAAGGCGATGGCTACACCTTC. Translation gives CASSFGQGDGYTF. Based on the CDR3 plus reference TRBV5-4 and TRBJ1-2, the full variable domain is ETGVTQSPTHLIKTRGQQVTLRCSSQSGHNTVSWYQQALGQGPQFIFQYYREEENGRGNFPPRFSGLQFPNYSSELNVNALELDDSALYLCASSFGQGDGYTFGSGTRLTVV.